These 2 T cell receptor beta chains were sequenced from one sample in a study of B cell selection in AIRE deficiency. CD4+CD127+ cells were sorted as the conventional CD4 T cells. Repertoires were generated with immunoSEQ multiplex PCR, while TCRdb's copy carries only in-frame clones and drops some. The sample has 20,000 to 25,000 clones; approximately 97% are singletons. Specimen: conventional CD4+ T cells sorted from PBMCs. The receptor source for this set is a human donor with AIRE deficiency.

The J gene is TRBJ1-4, the V gene TRBV2, with D unresolved. CDR3 length: 15 amino acids. CDR1 is SNHLY, CDR2 FYNNEI, per germline. The V end lost 1 base, the J end lost 5 bases, and 11 bases lay between the germline ends. CDR3 DNA: TGTGCCAGCAGTGAAGAGGCGCAGGAAAATGAAAAACTGTTTTTT. Its protein product is CASSEEAQENEKLFF.

The chain employs TRBV5-4 and TRBJ2-2; D uncertain. The CDR3 covers 15 residues. V lost 0 bases and J 5 bases, leaving 11 bases between the germline ends. From germline, CDR1 is SGHNT and CDR2 YYREEE (reference sequence). The CDR3 nucleotides read TGTGCCAGCAGCTTGGAATCCAGCGCTACCGGGGAGCTGTTTTTT. Protein: CASSLESSATGELFF.